These 24 T cell receptor beta chains originate from one sample sequenced in a study of T cells in Graves' hyperthyroidism and ophthalmopathy. Authors of the study amplified TCR beta CDR3 regions from RNA transcripts. A set of HTBI primers served as the primers for a first-round RT-PCR of the TCR CDR3. TCRdb analysed the multiplex PCR reads with MiXCR anew, one entry per CDR3 protein. The sample lists roughly 700,000 distinct CDR3 sequences, approximately 36% seen once, with roughly 30% in the top ten. Sequencing was carried out using blood. The receptor set was obtained from a woman in her thirties or forties with Graves' hyperthyroidism.

The rearrangement joins TRBV6-2 or TRBV6-3 to TRBJ2-7; weak D call: TRBD2 (5 bases). V lost 6 bases and J 2 bases, leaving 14 bases between the germline ends. The CDR3 sequence is 14 residues long. Germline V gene lookup returns CDR1 MNHEY and CDR2 SVGEGT. The CDR3 loop reads CASRLEGGPYEQYF. The CDR3 DNA follows: TGTGCCAGCAGATTGGAAGGAGGACCCTACGAGCAGTACTTC.

Ten or more counts support this clonotype. CDR3: CASAVGLGYTIYF. CDR3 in DNA: TGTGCCAGCGCGGTCGGTTTGGGGTACACCATATATTTT. The gene calls are TRBV7-3 and TRBJ1-3; the D is unclear. CDR3 length: 13 amino acids. Germline CDR1 is SGHTA and CDR2 is FQGTGA. Trimming removed 8 bases from V and 8 bases from J, with 16 bases in between.

This clonotype was recorded a few times. The chain couples TRBV2 to TRBJ2-7; D not certain. V shed 4 bases and J shed 0 bases, with 7 bases lying between them. Germline V gives CDR1 SNHLY, CDR2 FYNNEI. The CDR3 sequence is 13 residues long. Written as DNA, the CDR3 is TGTGCCAGCAGTGTTGCGAACTCCTACGAGCAGTACTTC. Its translation: CASSVANSYEQYF. The full variable domain, completed using reference TRBV2 and TRBJ2-7, is EPEVTQTPSHQVTQMGQEVILRCVPISNHLYFYWYRQILGQKVEFLVSFYNNEISEKSEIFDDQFSVERPDGSNFTLKIRSTKLEDSAMYFCASSVANSYEQYFGPGTRLTVT.

This clonotype was found many times. The V call is TRBV10-3, the J call TRBJ2-7; no definite D call. The germline CDR1 and CDR2 sequences are ENHRY and SYGVKD. V lost 8 bases and J 11 bases, leaving 25 bases between the germline ends. CDR3 length equals 14 residues. CDR3 sequence (DNA): TGTGCCATCCGTTCTTCTACAATCTACGCCTCGGAGTACTTC. Translation gives CAIRSSTIYASEYF.

This sequence joins TRBV7-3 and TRBJ1-1; D is ambiguous. Deletions cut 11 bases from V and 4 bases from J, with 14 bases between. CDR1 and CDR2 (germline): SGHTA, FQGTGA. The CDR3 is 12 residues long. The CDR3 nucleotides are TGTGCCTGGAGGGAGGGCGGCACTGAAGCTTTCTTT. Translating gives CAWREGGTEAFF. Combining the CDR3 with reference TRBV7-3 and TRBJ1-1 gives the whole variable domain GAGVSQTPSNKVTEKGKYVELRCDPISGHTALYWYRQSLGQGPEFLIYFQGTGAADDSGLPNDRFFAVRPEGSVSTLKIQRTERGDSAVYLCAWREGGTEAFFGQGTRLTVV.

This clonotype has more than one count but fewer than ten. This chain joins TRBV10-3 and TRBJ2-2, with no clear D. CDR1 is ENHRY, CDR2 SYGVKD, per germline. The CDR3 has 13 amino acids. V lost 10 bases and J lost 6, with 15 bases in between. CDR3 bases: TGTGCCAGCGCGAACGCCCCGGCCGGGGAGCTGTTTTTT. Protein: CASANAPAGELFF.

The chain uses TRBV19 and TRBJ1-2, with unresolved D. From germline, CDR1 is LNHDA and CDR2 SQIVND (reference sequence). The CDR3 is 15 amino acids. The V and J ends lost 5 bases and 3 bases respectively, with 16 bases between them. CDR3 bases: TGTGCCAGTAGTGTCCAGGACGCAAATTACTATGGCTACACCTTC. Translating it yields CASSVQDANYYGYTF.

This clonotype occurred a few times. The chain employs TRBV7-2 and TRBJ1-1, with D uncertain. CDR3 length equals 15 residues. The V end lost 5 bases, the J end lost 0 bases, and 13 bases lay between the germline ends. The germline V gene encodes CDR1 SGHTA and CDR2 FQGNSA. In DNA form, the CDR3 reads TGTGCCAGCAGCCCAGAAAGGACCGTGAACACTGAAGCTTTCTTT. Amino acid sequence: CASSPERTVNTEAFF.

The chain is built from TRBV19 and TRBJ2-7, with TRBD1 matching 7 bases. V was pared by 4 bases and J by 9 bases, with 0 bases of the junction left unmatched. Germline lookup yields CDR1 LNHDA and CDR2 SQIVND (reference sequence). The CDR3 is 10 amino acids. CDR3 coding DNA: TGTGCCAGTAGTAGGACAGGGCAGTACTTC. It encodes CASSRTGQYF. Complete variable domain (other parts from reference TRBV19 and TRBJ2-7): DGGITQSPKYLFRKEGQNVTLSCEQNLNHDAMYWYRQDPGQGLRLIYYSQIVNDFQKGDIAEGYSVSREKKESFPLTVTSAQKNPTAFYLCASSRTGQYFGPGTRLTVT.

The chain uses TRBV5-6 and TRBJ1-1, with TRBD1 identical over 7 bases. There are 16 residues in the CDR3. Germline CDR1 and CDR2: SGHDT and YYEEEE. J lost 1 base, V lost 2 bases, and 8 bases had no gene match. The CDR3 reads CASSFWVGTANTEAFF. The CDR3 bases are TGTGCCAGCAGCTTTTGGGTTGGGACAGCGAACACTGAAGCTTTCTTT. The variable domain in full, completed from reference TRBV5-6 and TRBJ1-1, reads DAGVTQSPTHLIKTRGQQVTLRCSPKSGHDTVSWYQQALGQGPQFIFQYYEEEERQRGNFPDRFSGHQFPNYSSELNVNALLLGDSALYLCASSFWVGTANTEAFFGQGTRLTVV.

The chain employs TRBV18 and TRBJ2-7; TRBD1 matches at 8 bases. This CDR3 has 14 amino acids. The germline gives CDR1 KGHSH, CDR2 LQKENI. V lost 1 base to trimming and J lost 4 bases; unmatched junction nucleotides: 3. In DNA form, the CDR3 reads TGTGCCAGCTCACCACGGACAGGGAGGTACGAGCAGTACTTC. Translated: CASSPRTGRYEQYF.

This clonotype occurred many times. The rearrangement links TRBV29-1 to TRBJ1-1; D is undetermined. The V end lost 5 bases, the J end lost 5 bases, and 15 bases lay between the germline ends. The length of the CDR3 is 13 residues. Germline CDR1 is SQVTM and CDR2 is ANQGSEA. The CDR3 nucleotides are TGCAGCGTTTTGGTTAGGGCGTGGACTGAAGCTTTCTTT. Encoded protein: CSVLVRAWTEAFF.

This chain joins TRBV5-6 and TRBJ1-1, with TRBD1 as a possible D gene (6 bases). CDR3 length: 14 residues. Trimming stripped 3 bases from V and 7 bases from J, with 16 bases between. Germline V lookup: CDR1 SGHDT, CDR2 YYEEEE. CDR3 DNA: TGTGCCAGCAGCTCTTCCCGGGACACGAATGAAGCTTTCTTT. Translated: CASSSSRDTNEAFF.

V is TRBV12-3 or TRBV12-4 and J is TRBJ2-5; the match to TRBD2 covers 9 bases. This CDR3 region has 14 residues. V shed 5 bases and J 4 bases; nucleotides not matched to a gene: 5. CDR3 protein: CASSEYSGRETQYF. The CDR3 DNA follows: TGTGCCAGCAGTGAGTATAGCGGGAGAGAGACCCAGTACTTC.

In the case of this clonotype: This may be a read error: a much more frequent sequence differs by one nucleotide. J is TRBJ2-2 and V is TRBV9; D uncertain. Deletions cut 3 bases from V and 7 bases from J, with 7 bases between. Germline CDR1 is SGDLS and CDR2 is YYNGEE. This CDR3 is built from 12 residues. CDR3 loop: CASSAVGGELFF. As DNA, the CDR3 is TGTGCCAGCAGCGCAGTAGGCGGGGAGCTGTTTTTT.

V gene TRBV10-3 combines with J gene TRBJ1-2; D gene unclear. This CDR3 contains 15 residues. Deletions cut 0 bases from V and 0 bases from J, with 8 bases between. Germline assignment: CDR1 ENHRY and CDR2 SYGVKD. CDR3 sequence: CAISESSASNYGYTF. The CDR3, as DNA: TGTGCCATCAGTGAGTCGTCAGCTTCTAACTATGGCTACACCTTC.

The rearrangement joins TRBV15 to TRBJ1-5, with D possibly matching TRBD1 (5 bases). There are 14 residues in the CDR3. V dropped 3 bases and J dropped 10 bases, with 16 bases sitting between them. Germline assignment: CDR1 LNHNV and CDR2 YYDKDF (reference sequence). CDR3 in amino acids: CATSSGHMVSPQHF. CDR3 coding DNA: TGTGCCACCAGCAGCGGACATATGGTTAGCCCCCAGCATTTT.

This clonotype has more than one count but fewer than ten. The chain couples TRBV19 to TRBJ2-2, with D tentatively TRBD2 (5 bases). This CDR3 spans 14 amino acids. Trimming took off 10 bases at V and 1 base at J, with 13 bases between the two ends. CDR1 and CDR2 (germline): LNHDA, SQIVND (reference sequence). In nucleotides, the CDR3 is TGTGCCACAGCGGCGGCGGGGAACACCGGGGAGCTGTTTTTT. Its protein is CATAAAGNTGELFF.

Ten or more counts support this clonotype. The V and J genes are TRBV6-5 and TRBJ2-5, with no clear D. The CDR3 totals 13 residues. Trimming took off 7 bases at V and 10 bases at J, with 19 bases between the two ends. Looked up from germline, CDR1 is MNHEY and CDR2 is SVGAGI. Written as DNA, the CDR3 is TGTGCCAGCACGAGACGCAAAGGTGGTAGCCAGTACTTC. Translated: CASTRRKGGSQYF.

Notes on this clonotype: A much bigger clone sits one base away, suggesting this may be a read error. The gene calls are TRBV19 and TRBJ1-4; D is unresolved. Germline-derived CDR1 and CDR2 are LNHDA and SQIVND (reference sequence). The CDR3 totals 14 residues. CDR3 DNA: TGTGCCAGTAGTTCGGACCCTCGTAATGAAAAACCGTTTTTT. Translation gives CASSSDPRNEKPFF.

This clonotype was seen a few times. V usage is TRBV7-9 and J usage is TRBJ2-7, with D tentatively TRBD1 (6 bases). Germline CDR1 SEHNR, CDR2 FQNEAQ (reference sequence). The V gene lost 7 bases and the J gene lost 6 bases, with 16 bases spanning the gap. This CDR3 contains 13 residues. The CDR3 DNA reads TGTGCCAGCAAAACAGGGCGTAGAGGCGAGCAGTACTTC. Encoded protein: CASKTGRRGEQYF.

The rearrangement joins TRBV24-1 to TRBJ2-2; D is unresolved. TRBJ2-3 matches the DNA end more closely, so the J call is doubtful. The germline CDR1 and CDR2 sequences are KGHDR and SFDVKD. The CDR3 length is 12 residues. The CDR3 spells CATSEGPDTQYF. The CDR3 DNA follows: TGTGCCACCAGTGAGGGCCCAGATACGCAGTATTTT.

Only a few counts were recorded for this clonotype. The chain links TRBV6-5 to TRBJ1-4; D may be TRBD1 (5 bases). The germline V gene has CDR1 MNHEY and CDR2 SVGAGI. The CDR3 spans 15 residues. Trimming cost V 6 bases and J 8 bases, with 19 bases left between them. CDR3 region: CASSYGAGYGEKLFF. The CDR3 coding sequence is TGTGCCAGCAGCTACGGGGCGGGATACGGCGAAAAACTGTTTTTT.

The V and J genes are TRBV9 and TRBJ1-2, with a possible D match to TRBD1 (5 bases). The CDR3 is 15 amino acids. Trimming shortened V by 5 bases and J by 6 bases, and 20 bases separated the two germline ends. Per germline, CDR1 SGDLS and CDR2 YYNGEE. As DNA, the CDR3 is TGTGCCAGCAGTCTAACGGGAGTGGGGGTCGATGGCTACACCTTC. It specifies CASSLTGVGVDGYTF.